This T cell receptor beta chain was retrieved from a study of T cell repertoires in aging, cancer and after chemotherapy. At the level of the study: Approximately 9.6 million TCR reads were in the whole dataset. Study-wide results and caveats: Rebound thymic output was suggested by rising median generation probability during chemotherapy in each cancer cohort. In healthy donors, age-related TCR diversity loss mainly reflected lost richness. Age-matched healthy donors had significantly more diverse, less clonal blood TCR repertoires than untreated cancer patients.

The ends were cut back, 5 bases at V and 8 bases at J, with 12 bases in the middle. Per the germline V gene, CDR1 is MNHEY and CDR2 is SMNVEV (reference sequence). The CDR3 has 12 residues. By frequency in the sample, this clonotype is medium-sized. Its antigen remains unidentified. Amplification of TCR beta used genomic DNA extracted from peripheral blood. Multiplex touch-down PCR with TRB-A/B primers amplified rearranged V-D-J TRB sequences. TCRdb redid the calling of the multiplex PCR reads with MiXCR, one entry per CDR3 protein. The table shows roughly 4,000 distinct CDR3 sequences, with approximately 28% occurring only once.

The V gene is TRBV27, the J gene TRBJ1-2; D remains unclear. This TCR was recovered from a human donor in good health. Sequencing was carried out using blood. In DNA form, the CDR3 reads TGTGCCAGCAGTAATGGAGGGCTCGGCTACACCTTC. This encodes CASSNGGLGYTF.